This TCR beta chain was retrieved from a study of blood T cell repertoires in COVID-19. Study information: Sources were T cells, B-cell-depleted T cells, or PBMCs; the material itself was cDNA or gDNA.

Authors' methods: Amplification of reference gene primers was used by the study to estimate nucleated cell counts. Repertoires were generated with immunoSEQ multiplex PCR, while TCRdb's copy carries only in-frame clones and drops some. V, J and clone size reflect that table, while D and trimming were determined from the DNA. This table holds some 230,000 clones, 85% to 90% found once. CDR3 size: 15 residues. Trimming removed 6 bases at V and 5 bases at J, with 17 bases between. Germline loops: CDR1 MDHEN, CDR2 SYDVKM. The chain recombines TRBV28 with TRBJ1-5, with a tentative D call TRBD1 (6 bases). The TCR was taken from a woman between 50 and 59 years old with COVID-19, enrolled during active disease. Sequencing input: peripheral blood. CDR3 sequence (DNA): TGTGCCAGCAGGAGCTTACAGGGACGGTATCAGCCCCAGCATTTT. Translation gives CASRSLQGRYQPQHF.